The 20 T cell receptor beta chains below all came from one sample that was sequenced in a study of technical replicates of blood from a handful of donors. The table came from immunoSEQ multiplex PCR; TCRdb's copy has only in-frame clones and leaves some out. Seen here are 80,000 to 90,000 clones, 85% to 95% observed once, and the top ten hold 0.25% to 0.3%. Sequenced input: T cells isolated from PBMCs. These TCRs come from a human donor in good health.

The genes are TRBV4-2 and TRBJ2-7; 12 nucleotides line up with TRBD2. In germline, CDR1 is LGHNA, CDR2 YNFKEQ. CDR3 length: 19 amino acids. Trimming took 0 bases from V and 3 from J; bases not matched to a gene: 12. Here the CDR3 reads CASSQDALAGGGPNYEQYF. DNA for the CDR3: TGTGCCAGCAGCCAAGATGCGCTAGCGGGGGGGGGACCGAACTACGAGCAGTACTTC.

This clone was seen just once. This chain links TRBV5-6 with TRBJ2-1, with TRBD1 matching 10 bases. V gave up 4 bases and J gave up 9 bases; unmatched junction bases: 13. Per the germline V gene, CDR1 is SGHDT and CDR2 is YYEEEE. The CDR3 has 16 amino acids. The CDR3 region has the DNA TGTGCCAGCAGCCTAAGACAGGGGGCGCACGTAGCTGAGCAGTTCTTC. Its translation is CASSLRQGAHVAEQFF.

The J gene is TRBJ2-7, the V gene TRBV28; 8 bases match TRBD1. The V segment lost 2 bases and the J segment 3 bases; nucleotides outside the gene matches: 6. This CDR3 region has 15 residues. Germline CDR1 MDHEN, CDR2 SYDVKM. CDR3 in amino acids: CASSLRQGAVYEQYF. Written as DNA, the CDR3 is TGTGCCAGCAGTTTACGGCAGGGGGCGGTCTACGAGCAGTACTTC.

The CDR3 nucleotides read TGTGCCTGGAGTCAGGGGCTAGGCACCGGGGAGCTGTTTTTT. The encoded protein is CAWSQGLGTGELFF. This chain joins TRBV30 and TRBJ2-2; the D gene is possibly TRBD1 (6 bases). This CDR3 has 14 residues. Germline CDR1 GTSNPN, CDR2 SVGIG (reference sequence). V was pared by 2 bases and J by 4 bases, with 11 bases between.

This chain connects TRBV21-1 to TRBJ2-7; TRBD2, the D gene given by the table, was not confirmed from the DNA. TRBV21-1 is a known pseudogene. This CDR3 comprises 16 residues. CDR3 bases: TGTGCCAGCAGCAAAGCTGGGACTCCCGGGGCCTACGAGCAGTACTTC. It specifies CASSKAGTPGAYEQYF.

This clone appeared a single time. The rearrangement joins TRBV27 to TRBJ1-1, with D unclear. V was clipped by 0 bases and J by 0 bases, with 8 bases between them. CDR1 and CDR2 from the germline V gene are MNHEY and SMNVEV (reference sequence). The CDR3 is made up of 15 amino acids. The CDR3 bases are TGTGCCAGCAGTTTATCGTGGCAAATGAACACTGAAGCTTTCTTT. Translating gives CASSLSWQMNTEAFF.

The chain carries TRBV19 and TRBJ2-2; D may be TRBD1 (7 bases). The CDR3 sequence is 17 residues long. Germline-derived CDR1 and CDR2 are LNHDA and SQIVND (reference sequence). Deletions cut 6 bases from V and 0 bases from J, with 17 bases between. In DNA form, the CDR3 reads TGTGCCAGTAGCCCAAGGGGGCTAGCGACGAACACCGGGGAGCTGTTTTTT. Its protein product is CASSPRGLATNTGELFF.

This rearrangement joins TRBV19 to TRBJ1-1; 10 positions agree with TRBD1. V lost 4 bases to trimming and J lost 2 bases; unmatched junction nucleotides: 4. Germline CDR1 is LNHDA and CDR2 is SQIVND (reference sequence). The CDR3 consists of 15 residues. CDR3: CASSKWTGGNTEAFF. DNA for the CDR3: TGTGCCAGTAGTAAATGGACAGGGGGAAACACTGAAGCTTTCTTT.

V gene TRBV7-3 combines with J gene TRBJ2-1; no definite D call. This CDR3 contains 16 residues. Germline loops: CDR1 SGHTA, CDR2 FQGTGA. Trimming pared 1 base from V and 4 bases from J, leaving 14 bases between. The CDR3 reads CASSLIARGDYNEQFF. The CDR3 DNA reads as TGTGCCAGCAGCTTAATTGCGAGAGGCGATTACAATGAGCAGTTCTTC.

V and J are TRBV4-2 and TRBJ2-3, with D hard to call. The V gene's germline CDR1 is LGHNA and CDR2 YNFKEQ. V was shortened by 1 base and J by 2 bases, with 7 bases between the two germline ends. This CDR3 region has 14 residues. The CDR3 spells CASSQGGPTDTQYF. The CDR3 region has the DNA TGTGCCAGCAGCCAAGGCGGCCCCACAGATACGCAGTATTTT.

The chain has TRBV28 and TRBJ2-7; 11 nucleotides agree with TRBD1. The CDR3 has 14 residues. The trim removed 8 bases at V and 2 bases at J, leaving 5 bases unmatched. Germline V gene lookup returns CDR1 MDHEN and CDR2 SYDVKM. The CDR3 nucleotides read TGTGCCAGCCCTGGACAGGGGGCGACCTACGAGCAGTACTTC. It translates to CASPGQGATYEQYF.

The CDR3 coding sequence is TGTGCCAGCACAAAACTTGAATCGGGTAATCCCGGGACTAGAGGCTACGAGCAGTACTTC. This gives the protein CASTKLESGNPGTRGYEQYF. This rearrangement joins TRBV2 to TRBJ2-7, with 8 nucleotides matching TRBD2. Germline-derived CDR1 and CDR2 are SNHLY and FYNNEI. The ends lost 7 bases at V and 3 bases at J; junction bases unmatched: 26. The CDR3 consists of 20 residues.

The V and J genes are TRBV27 and TRBJ1-1; D unresolved. The germline gives CDR1 MNHEY, CDR2 SMNVEV (reference sequence). Deletions cut 6 bases from V and 5 bases from J, with 13 bases between. This CDR3 region has 13 residues. The CDR3 is CASSLGEGTEAFF. The CDR3 nucleotides read TGTGCCAGCAGCCTAGGAGAAGGAACTGAAGCTTTCTTT.

The V and J genes are TRBV9 and TRBJ2-2; D may be TRBD2 (6 bases). In germline, CDR1 is SGDLS, CDR2 YYNGEE. This CDR3 spans 16 amino acids. The V end lost 4 bases, the J end lost 4 bases, and 17 bases lay between the germline ends. CDR3: CASSTRGWGGTGELFF. In DNA, the CDR3 is TGTGCCAGCAGCACCCGCGGGTGGGGAGGCACCGGGGAGCTGTTTTTT. The whole variable domain, remainder taken from reference TRBV9 and TRBJ2-2, is DSGVTQTPKHLITATGQRVTLRCSPRSGDLSVYWYQQSLDQGLQFLIQYYNGEERAKGNILERFSAQQFPDLHSELNLSSLELGDSALYFCASSTRGWGGTGELFFGEGSRLTVL.

The genes are TRBV4-1 and TRBJ2-1; D is ambiguous. The germline V gene has CDR1 MGHRA and CDR2 YSYEKL. V lost 0 bases and J 3 bases, leaving 9 bases between the germline ends. The CDR3 is made up of 15 amino acids. As DNA, the CDR3 is TGCGCCAGCAGCCAAGATGGCAACAGCTACAATGAGCAGTTCTTC. It specifies CASSQDGNSYNEQFF.

The chain uses TRBV5-1 and TRBJ1-2; 7 bases map to TRBD1. The CDR3 loop spans 14 amino acids. Per the germline V gene, CDR1 is SGHRS and CDR2 is YFSETQ. The V gene end was trimmed by 3 bases and the J gene end by 5 bases; junction bases not matched to a gene: 7. CDR3 nucleotides: TGCGCCAGCAGCTCAGGACAGGAACTATATGGCTACACCTTC. Translation gives CASSSGQELYGYTF. Filled out from reference TRBV5-1 and TRBJ1-2, the complete variable domain reads KAGVTQTPRYLIKTRGQQVTLSCSPISGHRSVSWYQQTPGQGLQFLFEYFSETQRNKGNFPGRFSGRQFSNSRSEMNVSTLELGDSALYLCASSSGQELYGYTFGSGTRLTVV.

The chain joins TRBV5-4 to TRBJ1-3, with D possibly being TRBD1 (5 bases). CDR1 is SGHNT and CDR2 is YYREEE in the germline V gene (reference sequence). V was shortened by 0 bases and J by 1 base, with 11 bases between the two germline ends. This CDR3 spans 16 amino acids. The chain's CDR3 is CASSLAQGSSGNTIYF. CDR3 DNA: TGTGCCAGCAGCTTGGCCCAGGGATCATCTGGAAACACCATATATTTT. The entire variable domain, with the rest obtained from reference TRBV5-4 and TRBJ1-3, is as follows: ETGVTQSPTHLIKTRGQQVTLRCSSQSGHNTVSWYQQALGQGPQFIFQYYREEENGRGNFPPRFSGLQFPNYSSELNVNALELDDSALYLCASSLAQGSSGNTIYFGEGSWLTVV.

V is TRBV28 and J is TRBJ2-7; 7 nucleotides match TRBD2. CDR1 and CDR2 from the germline V gene are MDHEN and SYDVKM. CDR3 size: 16 residues. V shed 1 base and J 9 bases; nucleotides not matched to a gene: 15. In DNA form, the CDR3 reads TGTGCCAGCAGTTTATTCCGAGGAGGGCGGGGGTTTCGGCAGTACTTC. This translates into CASSLFRGGRGFRQYF. The full variable domain, in which reference TRBV28 and TRBJ2-7 provide the parts outside the CDR3, is DVKVTQSSRYLVKRTGEKVFLECVQDMDHENMFWYRQDPGLGLRLIYFSYDVKMKEKGDIPEGYSVSREKKERFSLILESASTNQTSMYLCASSLFRGGRGFRQYFGPGTRLTVT.

The chain carries TRBV28 and TRBJ2-3; 7 bases fit TRBD1. Germline V lookup: CDR1 MDHEN, CDR2 SYDVKM. J was trimmed by 0 bases and V by 10 bases; bases with no gene match: 7. This CDR3 has 14 amino acids. DNA for the CDR3: TGTGCCACCCAAGACAGGGATAGCACAGATACGCAGTATTTT. Its protein is CATQDRDSTDTQYF.

Points on this clone: Other DNA variants within this sample encode the same CDR3. This chain joins TRBV28 and TRBJ2-7, with D possibly matching TRBD1 (6 bases). The V end was cut by 6 bases, the J end by 1 base, with 10 bases between. Germline lookup yields CDR1 MDHEN and CDR2 SYDVKM. CDR3 length: 13 residues. CDR3 residues: CASRPGQSYEQYF. CDR3 DNA: TGTGCCAGCAGACCCGGACAGTCCTACGAGCAGTACTTC.